A selection of T cell receptor beta chains follows, all from one sample in a study of metastatic and nonmetastatic thyroid tumors. TCRdb re-processed the PCR reads through MiXCR. The sample yields 20,000 to 25,000 clones, roughly 22% seen once. Sequenced material: tumor tissue. These receptors all come from a female donor with papillary thyroid cancer or a benign thyroid nodule (not recorded which). Some clones in this sample may be carry-over from other donors' samples. The CDR3 runs from the conserved cysteine through the conserved F or W. Fields, in order: D gene, clone size, J gene, V gene, CDR3 DNA, CDR3 protein. A D gene is named only where the DNA matches it firmly. The listing skips clone size in some rows; elsewhere it reads once, few, many or a size class.

NA,few,TRBJ2-7,TRBV6-1,TGTGCCAGCAGACAAACGAGGGGCGAGCAGTACTTC,CASRQTRGEQYF
TRBD1,many,TRBJ1-6,TRBV19,TGTGCCAGTAGTCAATTACGGAGACAGGGGGCCGGTAATTCACCCCTCCACTTT,CASSQLRRQGAGNSPLHF
TRBD2,few,TRBJ2-7,TRBV27,TGTGCCAGCAGTCCGGGACTAGCGGAGAAGATCTCCTACGAGCAGTACTTC,CASSPGLAEKISYEQYF
TRBD2,NA,TRBJ2-7,TRBV6-4,TGTGCCAGCAGTTACTCGCGACTAGCGGGAGTTCTACACGAGCAGTACTTC,CASSYSRLAGVLHEQYF
TRBD1,many,TRBJ1-6,TRBV28,TGTGCCAGCAGTTCGGACCGGGACAGGGGTAGGGGGTCACCCCTCCACTTT,CASSSDRDRGRGSPLHF
TRBD1,NA,TRBJ1-5,TRBV9,TGTGCCAGCAGCCGACAGGGGTCGTCGAATCAGCCCCAGCATTTT,CASSRQGSSNQPQHF
NA,NA,TRBJ2-7,TRBV7-8,TGTGCCAGCAGATTAGACACTCTATACGAGCAGTACTTC,CASRLDTLYEQYF
NA,NA,TRBJ2-1,TRBV19,TGTGCCAGTAGTATTGGGGGCGCATACGATTCGCAGCGTTACAATGAGCAGTTCTTC,CASSIGGAYDSQRYNEQFF
TRBD1,NA,TRBJ2-7,TRBV5-8,TGTGCCATCATGGGACAGGGGGCGTACGAGCAGTACTTC,CAIMGQGAYEQYF
NA,many,TRBJ2-3,TRBV5-6,TGTGCCAGCAGCTCGCCGTACAGGGAGTGGTCTAGCACAGATACGCAGTATTTT,CASSSPYREWSSTDTQYF
NA,NA,TRBJ1-2,TRBV28,TGTGCCAGCATGCACGGGGGGCAAAAATATGGCTACACCTTC,CASMHGGQKYGYTF
TRBD1,medium-sized,TRBJ1-1,TRBV28,TGTGCCAGCAGCCTAAGGAGGGGGCCGGAGACTGAAGCTTTCTTT,CASSLRRGPETEAFF
TRBD1,NA,TRBJ2-7,TRBV28,TGTGCCAGCAGTGACAGGGGACAGGCTTACGAGCAGCACTTC,CASSDRGQAYEQHF
NA,few,TRBJ2-7,TRBV27,TGTGCCAGCAGTTACCGGGACATGGTCTACGAGCAGTACTTC,CASSYRDMVYEQYF
NA,many,TRBJ1-2,TRBV20-1,TGCAGTGCTAGAGATGGGGCGGGGGGCTACACCTTC,CSARDGAGGYTF
NA,medium-sized,TRBJ2-7,TRBV28,TGTGCCAGCAGTTCCACCTACGAGCAGTACTTC,CASSSTYEQYF
NA,many,TRBJ2-7,TRBV7-9,TGTGCCAGCAGCTTAGTTAGCGGCACCTACGAGCAGTACTTC,CASSLVSGTYEQYF
NA,medium-sized,TRBJ2-7,TRBV7-6,TGTGCCAGCAGTGATCCCCAGGAGGCGCAGTACTTC,CASSDPQEAQYF
NA,NA,TRBJ1-1,TRBV2,TGTGCCAGCAGGGACCGTGAGGGTATTACTGAAGCTTTCTTT,CASRDREGITEAFF
NA,medium-sized,TRBJ2-7,TRBV28,TGTGCCAGCAGTTTCGGGGGGCGCGGGCGCGAGCAGTACTTC,CASSFGGRGREQYF
NA,NA,TRBJ2-7,TRBV15,TGTGACACCAGCAGAGATCCCGATAGCGGTGTCTCCTACGAGCAGTACTTC,CDTSRDPDSGVSYEQYF
NA,many,TRBJ2-3,TRBV4-1,TGCGCCAGCAGCCCGACTTACGGGACTCCTAGCACAGATACGCAGTATTTT,CASSPTYGTPSTDTQYF
NA,NA,TRBJ2-7,TRBV12-3/TRBV12-4,TGTGCCAACAGTTTGGCTAGAGGGAGCTACGAGCAGTACTTC,CANSLARGSYEQYF
TRBD1,NA,TRBJ2-4,TRBV28,TGTGCCAGCAGTTTATCCAGACAGGGGGCGATGTACATTAAGTACTTC,CASSLSRQGAMYIKYF
NA,NA,TRBJ1-5,TRBV4-1,TGCGCCAGCAGCCAAGTGGGGGGGAGCAATCAGCCCCAGCATTTT,CASSQVGGSNQPQHF
TRBD1,medium-sized,TRBJ2-7,TRBV7-2,TGTGCCAGCAGCCAAACAGGGGTGGGAAAGTACTTC,CASSQTGVGKYF
TRBD1,many,TRBJ2-5,TRBV3-1,TGTGCCAGCAGCCAAGATCCCCGGACAGGGGAGGAAGAGACCCAGTACTTC,CASSQDPRTGEEETQYF
TRBD1,NA,TRBJ2-5,TRBV6-1,TGTGCCAGCATAAAGGACAGGGTCCTAGAGACCCAGTACTTC,CASIKDRVLETQYF
NA,NA,TRBJ2-7,TRBV20-1,TGCAGTGTTAGTGTAAGAAGGGTAGGAATGGACGAGCAGTACTTC,CSVSVRRVGMDEQYF
NA,NA,TRBJ2-5,TRBV27,TGTGCCACCTCAGACTACCCCCAAGAGACCCAGTACTTC,CATSDYPQETQYF
NA,few,TRBJ1-5,TRBV24-1,TGTGCCACCAGCCAGGGAACCGGTAGCAATCAGCCCCAGCATTTT,CATSQGTGSNQPQHF
TRBD2,NA,TRBJ2-1,TRBV30,TGTGCCTGGAGCTCGGGACTAGCGGGAGTCCGGCAGTTCTTC,CAWSSGLAGVRQFF
TRBD2,NA,TRBJ2-7,TRBV13,TGTGCCACCAGCGGGGCGTGGGAAGCGGGAGTATTTTATAGTGCCCTTGAGCAGTACTTT,CATSGAWEAGVFYSALEQYF
TRBD2,few,TRBJ2-3,TRBV27,TGTGCCAGCAGTTACTGTACTAGCGGGAGAGGGGCAGATACGCGGTATTTT,CASSYCTSGRGADTRYF
TRBD1,medium-sized,TRBJ2-7,TRBV12-3/TRBV12-4,TGTGCCAGCAGTTTTGGGGACAGGGGGTTCAACGAGCAGTACTTC,CASSFGDRGFNEQYF
TRBD2,many,TRBJ2-1,TRBV15,TGTGCCACCAGCAGAGGTCTAGCGGGAGATGGGGTGGATGAGCAGTTCTTC,CATSRGLAGDGVDEQFF
NA,many,TRBJ1-2,TRBV6-4,TGTGCCAGCAGTGATGGGGAGGACTATGGCTACACCTTC,CASSDGEDYGYTF
NA,many,TRBJ1-2,TRBV10-3,TGTGCCATCAGTGATTGGGAGAACTATGGCTACACCTTC,CAISDWENYGYTF
TRBD1,NA,TRBJ1-5,TRBV20-1,TGCAGTGCTACCCCGGGGACAGGCGGGGATCAGCCCCAGCATTTT,CSATPGTGGDQPQHF
TRBD2,few,TRBJ2-5,TRBV5-1,TGCGCCAGCAGCGAATGGACTAGCGGGAGACTTGAGACCCAGTACTTC,CASSEWTSGRLETQYF
NA,few,TRBJ1-5,TRBV28,TGTGCCAGCAGTTTGTGGCACCAAGGGTCCCATCAGCCCCAGCATTTT,CASSLWHQGSHQPQHF
NA,NA,TRBJ2-3,TRBV7-2,TGTGCCGGCGGGGCTAGCGGCACAGATACGCAGTATTTT,CAGGASGTDTQYF
NA,few,TRBJ2-7,TRBV6-2/TRBV6-3,TGTGCCAGCAGTTACTCCGCTGGGGAGCAGTACTTC,CASSYSAGEQYF
TRBD1,NA,TRBJ2-7,TRBV2,TGTGCCAGCAAACTGACAGGGATTTACGAGCAGTACTTC,CASKLTGIYEQYF
TRBD1,NA,TRBJ2-7,TRBV20-1,TGCAGTGCTAGAACTGGACAGGGGGGCTACGAGCAGTACTTC,CSARTGQGGYEQYF
TRBD1,NA,TRBJ1-2,TRBV12-3/TRBV12-4,TGTGCCAGCAGCCGCGACGACAGGGAGGCCTATGGCTACACCTTC,CASSRDDREAYGYTF
NA,once,TRBJ2-1,TRBV11-2,TGTGCCAGCAGCCCGCTCTGGCTATCGGTGTACAATGAGCAGTTCTTC,CASSPLWLSVYNEQFF
NA,NA,TRBJ2-7,TRBV19,TGTGCCAGTAGGAAACTGGGAGGACTCAGCTCCTACGAGCAGTACTTC,CASRKLGGLSSYEQYF